This TCR beta chain derives from a study of T cells after yellow fever vaccination. Study information: Researchers used SMART-Seq v4 Ultra Low Input to prepare fractions that had low cell numbers.

Many counts were recorded for this clonotype. TCRdb called the 5' RACE reads again in MiXCR, with one record for every CDR3 protein. This table has about 320,000 distinct CDR3 sequences, roughly 4.3% appearing once. The material sequenced was PBMCs, taken 15 days after the yellow fever booster vaccination. The receptor was isolated from a man aged 18 to 30 who received the YFV17D yellow fever vaccine.

CDR3 sequence reads: CSASGGLGYGYTF. The CDR3 nucleotides are TGCAGTGCCTCCGGTGGCCTTGGCTATGGCTACACCTTC. This chain connects TRBV20-1 to TRBJ1-2; no clear D. Per germline, CDR1 DFQATT and CDR2 SNEGSKA (reference sequence). V gave up 6 bases and J gave up 4 bases, with 15 bases separating them. This CDR3 has 13 amino acids.